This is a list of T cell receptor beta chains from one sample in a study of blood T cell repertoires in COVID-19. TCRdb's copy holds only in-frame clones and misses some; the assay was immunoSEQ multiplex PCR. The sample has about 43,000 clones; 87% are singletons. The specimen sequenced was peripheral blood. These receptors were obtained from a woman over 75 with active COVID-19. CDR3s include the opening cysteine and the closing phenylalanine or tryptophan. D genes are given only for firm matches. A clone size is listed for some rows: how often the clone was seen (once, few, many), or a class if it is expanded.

CDR3 DNA: TGTGCCAGCAGCCAAGGGGGACTAGCGGGGGAGCAAGAGACCCAGTACTTC
CDR3 protein: CASSQGGLAGEQETQYF
V gene: TRBV5-4
D gene: TRBD2
clone size: -
J gene: TRBJ2-5

CDR3 DNA: TGTGCCAGCAGCACTAGTGGGGTGATGAACACTGAAGCTTTCTTT
CDR3 protein: CASSTSGVMNTEAFF
V gene: TRBV11-2
D gene: -
clone size: -
J gene: TRBJ1-1

CDR3 DNA: TGTGCCAGCAGCGGGGACAGGTTGGACCGGGGGCAGTTCTTC
CDR3 protein: CASSGDRLDRGQFF
V gene: TRBV9
D gene: TRBD1
clone size: -
J gene: TRBJ2-1

CDR3 DNA: TGTGCCAGCAGCCCCGGACAGGGGACGACCGGGGAGCTGTTTTTT
CDR3 protein: CASSPGQGTTGELFF
V gene: TRBV7-2
D gene: TRBD1
clone size: -
J gene: TRBJ2-2

CDR3 DNA: TGTGCCAGCAGTGAAGCCCGGGGAGTCCAAGAGACCCAGTACTTC
CDR3 protein: CASSEARGVQETQYF
V gene: TRBV2
D gene: -
clone size: -
J gene: TRBJ2-5

CDR3 DNA: TGCAGCGTTGTCCCGACCAGGGGGGGCACAGATACGCAGTATTTT
CDR3 protein: CSVVPTRGGTDTQYF
V gene: TRBV29-1
D gene: -
clone size: -
J gene: TRBJ2-3

CDR3 DNA: TGTGCCTGGGAGAGGGTACAGAGGGGACAGTACTATGGCTACACCTTC
CDR3 protein: CAWERVQRGQYYGYTF
V gene: TRBV30
D gene: TRBD1
clone size: -
J gene: TRBJ1-2

CDR3 DNA: TGTGCCAGCAGCCCCAAACCGACAGGGCTAGGTGAAAAACTGTTTTTT
CDR3 protein: CASSPKPTGLGEKLFF
V gene: TRBV5-4
D gene: TRBD1
clone size: few
J gene: TRBJ1-4

CDR3 DNA: TGCGCCAGCAGCTTCACGGGACAGATAAATGAGCAGTTCTTC
CDR3 protein: CASSFTGQINEQFF
V gene: TRBV5-1
D gene: TRBD1
clone size: -
J gene: TRBJ2-1

CDR3 DNA: TGCAGCGTTCCCGGGACAGGGGGTAGCGCTGAAGCTTTCTTT
CDR3 protein: CSVPGTGGSAEAFF
V gene: TRBV29-1
D gene: TRBD1
clone size: few
J gene: TRBJ1-1

CDR3 DNA: TGTGCCAGCAGTCCTCCCGGGACTAACGAGCAGTACTTC
CDR3 protein: CASSPPGTNEQYF
V gene: TRBV7-2
D gene: TRBD2
clone size: -
J gene: TRBJ2-7

CDR3 DNA: TGTGCCAGCAGCCCCAACAGAGCAACTAATGAAAAACTGTTTTTT
CDR3 protein: CASSPNRATNEKLFF
V gene: TRBV7-2
D gene: -
clone size: -
J gene: TRBJ1-4

CDR3 DNA: TGTGCCAGCAGCTTAGCAGGGGCAGAGCTCACCTATGGCTACACCTTC
CDR3 protein: CASSLAGAELTYGYTF
V gene: TRBV7-9
D gene: -
clone size: once
J gene: TRBJ1-2

CDR3 DNA: TGCGCCAGCAGCCCAGGGACAATGGAAGAGACCCAGTACTTC
CDR3 protein: CASSPGTMEETQYF
V gene: TRBV4-3
D gene: -
clone size: -
J gene: TRBJ2-5

CDR3 DNA: TGTGCCAGCAGCTTAGAGGCTACCGGGAATGAGCAGTTCTTC
CDR3 protein: CASSLEATGNEQFF
V gene: TRBV7-2
D gene: -
clone size: -
J gene: TRBJ2-1

CDR3 DNA: TGTGCCAGCAGCCGGGCTAGCGACACCGGGGAGCTGTTTTTT
CDR3 protein: CASSRASDTGELFF
V gene: TRBV7-2
D gene: -
clone size: once
J gene: TRBJ2-2

CDR3 DNA: TGTGCCAGTAGTATCCGCGGCGGCCAGAGCTCCTACAATGAGCAGTTCTTC
CDR3 protein: CASSIRGGQSSYNEQFF
V gene: TRBV19
D gene: -
clone size: once
J gene: TRBJ2-1

CDR3 DNA: TGTGCCAGCAAGAAGGACAGGAGTCCTTACAATGAGCAGTTCTTC
CDR3 protein: CASKKDRSPYNEQFF
V gene: TRBV28
D gene: TRBD1
clone size: -
J gene: TRBJ2-1

CDR3 DNA: TGTGCCAGTACTTTTACGGGACAGGGAGGCTATGGCTACACCTTC
CDR3 protein: CASTFTGQGGYGYTF
V gene: TRBV19
D gene: TRBD1
clone size: -
J gene: TRBJ1-2